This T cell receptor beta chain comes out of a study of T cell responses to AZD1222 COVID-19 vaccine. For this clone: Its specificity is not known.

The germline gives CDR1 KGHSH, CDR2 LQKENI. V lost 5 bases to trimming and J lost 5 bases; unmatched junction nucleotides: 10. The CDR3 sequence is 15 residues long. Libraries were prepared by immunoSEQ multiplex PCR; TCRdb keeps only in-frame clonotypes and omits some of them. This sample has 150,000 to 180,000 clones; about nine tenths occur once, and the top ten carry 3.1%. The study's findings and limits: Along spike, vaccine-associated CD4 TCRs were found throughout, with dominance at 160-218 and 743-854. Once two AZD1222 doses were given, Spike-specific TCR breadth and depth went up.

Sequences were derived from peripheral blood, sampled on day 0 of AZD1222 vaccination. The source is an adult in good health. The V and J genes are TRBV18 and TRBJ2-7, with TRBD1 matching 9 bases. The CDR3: CASSTTGQGVDEQYF. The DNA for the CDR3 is TGTGCCAGCTCAACAACGGGACAGGGTGTAGACGAGCAGTACTTC.